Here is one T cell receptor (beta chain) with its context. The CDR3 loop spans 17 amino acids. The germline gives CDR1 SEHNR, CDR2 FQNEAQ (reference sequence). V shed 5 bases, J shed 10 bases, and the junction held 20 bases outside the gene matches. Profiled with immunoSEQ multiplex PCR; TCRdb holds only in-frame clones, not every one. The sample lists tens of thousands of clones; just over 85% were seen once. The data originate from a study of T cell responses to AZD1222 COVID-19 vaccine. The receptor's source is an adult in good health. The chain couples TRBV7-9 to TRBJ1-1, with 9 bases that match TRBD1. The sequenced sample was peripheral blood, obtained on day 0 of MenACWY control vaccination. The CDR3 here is CASSTGGTGSDRNGAFF. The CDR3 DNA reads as TGTGCCAGCAGCACTGGGGGGACAGGGTCCGATCGCAATGGAGCTTTCTTT.